This TCR beta chain was captured by sequencing in a study of T cell changes during pregnancy in multiple sclerosis (dated by TCRdb to between 2017 and 2020). Regarding the complete study: In women with multiple sclerosis, the researchers looked at how the T cell repertoire shifted as pregnancy progressed.

Details on this clone: The antigen this receptor binds is unknown. No much larger clonotype is one base removed from it; base qualities were not supplied.

Its CDR3 holds 13 amino acids, cysteine through phenylalanine. Only the CDR3 part of the read is kept: 39 bases, read in frame from the first base. CDR1 and CDR2 (MDHEN, SYDVKM) derive from the germline V gene. The junction shows trimming of 7 bases on V and 4 bases on J, and the gene matches do not reach 3 bases of it. Library preparation employed the immunoSEQ multiplex PCR assay. This immuneACCESS table, as held by TCRdb, lists in-frame sequences with V and J called but not all clones. Of the missing ones, under half trace to an unresolved V gene in checked studies; the others have no known cause. This sample lists under 70,000 clones; around 94% were detected once. The ten largest make up 2.5% of the sample.

The chain is encoded by TRBV28 joined to TRBJ1-1; 10 bases in the junction line up with TRBD1. Sequenced material: CD8+ T cells from peripheral blood mononuclear cells, taken after pregnancy. This TCR was recovered from a female donor with multiple sclerosis, enrolled in a pregnancy study. The nucleotide sequence is TGTGCCAGCACCCGGACAGGGGGCACTGAAGCTTTCTTT. Its amino acids are CASTRTGGTEAFF.